The TCR beta chain described here comes from a study of identical twins. This clonotype was counted between two and nine times. V lost 0 bases, J lost 6 bases, and 17 bases lay in between. Germline CDR1 DFQATT, CDR2 SNEGSKA (reference sequence). The CDR3 is 16 residues long. One entry per CDR3 protein results from TCRdb running MiXCR on the 5' RACE reads. The table lists a few hundred thousand distinct CDR3 sequences, 10% to 15% of them singletons. These data were also reused for a study on yellow fever vaccine responses in identical twins.

The receptor comes from a woman in her late teens or twenties in good health. The rearrangement uses TRBV20-1 and TRBJ2-2; D may match TRBD1 or TRBD2 (7 bases each). The sequenced sample consisted of memory (CD45RO+) T cells sorted from blood. The CDR3 is CSARDSSGTDSGELFF. Here the CDR3 DNA reads TGCAGTGCTAGAGATTCCAGCGGGACAGATTCCGGGGAGCTGTTTTTT.